Presented here are 5 T cell receptor beta chains from one specimen sequenced in a study of T cells in narcolepsy. Libraries were prepared by immunoSEQ multiplex PCR; TCRdb keeps only in-frame clonotypes and omits some of them. The table has over 25,000 clones, approximately 85% seen once. Sequencing was done on a sample of memory (CD45RA-) CD4+ T cells from blood. These receptors all come from a human donor in good health.

By share, this clone counts as medium-sized. The rearrangement links TRBV14 to TRBJ1-1; D is unclear. V was clipped by 1 base and J by 7 bases, with 10 bases between them. Germline CDR1 SGHDN, CDR2 FVKESK. CDR3 size: 13 residues. CDR3 in amino acids: CASSQVGYSEAFF. CDR3 nucleotide sequence: TGTGCCAGCAGCCAAGTCGGATATAGTGAAGCTTTCTTT.

The chain employs TRBV2 and TRBJ2-7; TRBD2 aligns across 9 bases. CDR1 is SNHLY, CDR2 FYNNEI, per germline. Trimming cost V 2 bases and J 5 bases; bases outside gene matches: 4. The CDR3 totals 14 residues. The CDR3 DNA follows: TGTGCCAGCAGTGAACTAGCGGGAATCGACGAGCAGTACTTC. This encodes CASSELAGIDEQYF.

The CDR3 is CASSSTGAATNEKLFF. In DNA form, the CDR3 reads TGTGCCAGCAGTTCTACAGGTGCCGCAACTAATGAAAAACTGTTTTTT. The chain joins TRBV28 to TRBJ1-4; TRBD1 might be the D (5 bases). V lost 4 bases to trimming and J lost 0 bases, with 12 bases between them. Germline-derived CDR1 and CDR2 are MDHEN and SYDVKM. The CDR3 totals 16 residues. The full variable domain, its missing parts supplied by reference TRBV28 and TRBJ1-4, is DVKVTQSSRYLVKRTGEKVFLECVQDMDHENMFWYRQDPGLGLRLIYFSYDVKMKEKGDIPEGYSVSREKKERFSLILESASTNQTSMYLCASSSTGAATNEKLFFGSGTQLSVL.

Written as DNA, the CDR3 is TGTGCCAGCATCCCTAGGCGGGCTAGCGGTCAAGAGACCCAGTACTTC. Its protein product is CASIPRRASGQETQYF. The chain is built from TRBV7-2 and TRBJ2-5, with 7 nucleotides matching TRBD2. Germline V gives CDR1 SGHTA, CDR2 FQGNSA. This CDR3 contains 16 residues. The V gene end was trimmed by 7 bases and the J gene end by 2 bases; junction bases not matched to a gene: 13.

The CDR3 protein is CASRQERITEAFF. The CDR3 nucleotides read TGTGCCAGCAGACAGGAGAGAATTACTGAAGCTTTCTTT. This sequence joins TRBV6-6 and TRBJ1-1; weak D call: TRBD1 (5 bases). V was pared by 6 bases and J by 5 bases, with 13 bases between. This CDR3 has 13 amino acids. The germline gives CDR1 MNHNY, CDR2 SVGAGI (reference sequence).